These 5 T cell receptor beta chains were all obtained from the same sample, sequenced in a study of T cell repertoires in cytomegalovirus infection. MiXCR, run by TCRdb on the reads, gives a single entry per CDR3 protein. The sample carries some 310,000 distinct CDR3 sequences, around 25% recorded once. Their specific antigens are unknown. The input for sequencing was cultured PBMCs, taken from culture after CMV antigen stimulation. The receptors stem from a human donor in good health (CMV status not recorded). Some clones in this sample may be carry-over from other donors' samples.

This clonotype was observed at least ten times. The V and J genes are TRBV12-3 or TRBV12-4 and TRBJ2-4; the D is unclear. CDR3 length: 16 amino acids. Trimming took off 0 bases at V and 1 base at J, with 10 bases between the two ends. CDR3 in amino acids: CASSLAIGNAKNIQYF. Here the CDR3 DNA reads TGTGCCAGCAGTTTAGCGATAGGGAACGCCAAAAACATTCAGTACTTC.

The chain combines TRBV12-3 or TRBV12-4 with TRBJ1-2; the match to TRBD1 covers 9 bases. Unmatched junction bases numbered 6, after V lost 3 bases and J lost 7 bases. The CDR3 covers 14 residues. The chain's CDR3 is CASSFGDREVGYTF. The CDR3 nucleotides are TGTGCCAGCAGTTTCGGGGACAGGGAGGTTGGCTACACCTTC.

This clonotype appeared many times. The genes are TRBV6-1 and TRBJ2-3; the match to TRBD2 covers 7 bases. The CDR3 consists of 16 residues. CDR1 is MNHNS and CDR2 is SASEGT in the germline V gene. V shed 7 bases and J 0 bases; nucleotides not matched to a gene: 10. In DNA, the CDR3 is TGTGCCAGCACCCCCAACGGGGGGAGAAGCACAGATACGCAGTATTTT. It encodes CASTPNGGRSTDTQYF.

A few counts support this clonotype. The chain has TRBV25-1 and TRBJ1-5, with D possibly matching TRBD1 (5 bases). The CDR3 has 16 amino acids. Trimming shortened V by 9 bases and J by 0 bases, and 18 bases separated the two germline ends. Germline CDR1 MGHDK, CDR2 SYGVNS. Here the CDR3 reads CASAGGGPYSNQPQHF. Written as DNA, the CDR3 is TGTGCCAGTGCCGGGGGGGGTCCATATAGCAATCAGCCCCAGCATTTT.

This sequence joins TRBV7-2 and TRBJ1-4; 9 nucleotides match TRBD1. The V segment lost 6 bases and the J segment 7 bases; nucleotides outside the gene matches: 9. This CDR3 spans 15 amino acids. Germline CDR1 SGHTA, CDR2 FQGNSA. The CDR3 sequence: CASSSVRDRVEKLFF. The DNA for the CDR3 is TGTGCCAGCAGTTCCGTACGGGACAGGGTTGAAAAACTGTTTTTT.